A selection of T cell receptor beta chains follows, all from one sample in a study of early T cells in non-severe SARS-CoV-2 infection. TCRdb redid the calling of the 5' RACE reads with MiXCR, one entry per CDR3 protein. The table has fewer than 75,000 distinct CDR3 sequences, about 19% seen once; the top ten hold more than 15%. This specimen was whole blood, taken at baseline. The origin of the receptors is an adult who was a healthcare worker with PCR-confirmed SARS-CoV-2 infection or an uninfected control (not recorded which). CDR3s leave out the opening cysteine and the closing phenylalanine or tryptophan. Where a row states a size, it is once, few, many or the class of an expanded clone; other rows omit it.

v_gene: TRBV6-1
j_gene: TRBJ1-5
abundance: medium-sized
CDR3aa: ASSEYFGVSSNQPQH

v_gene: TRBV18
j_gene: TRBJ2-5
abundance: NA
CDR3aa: ASSPIGAVQETQY

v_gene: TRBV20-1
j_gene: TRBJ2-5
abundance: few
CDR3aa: SAGLETQY

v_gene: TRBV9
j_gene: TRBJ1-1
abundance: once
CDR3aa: ASSVGSGTEAF

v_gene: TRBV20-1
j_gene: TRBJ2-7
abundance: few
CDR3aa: SARVSGGGYEQY

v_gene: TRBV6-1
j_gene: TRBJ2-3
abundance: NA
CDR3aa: ASKANSGGATDTQY

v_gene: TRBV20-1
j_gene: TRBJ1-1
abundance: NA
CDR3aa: SANEGSNTEAF

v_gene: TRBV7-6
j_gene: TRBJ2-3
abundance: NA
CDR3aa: ASSLEGGGVPQY

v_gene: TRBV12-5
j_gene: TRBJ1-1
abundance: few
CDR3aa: ASQTGTTSEAF

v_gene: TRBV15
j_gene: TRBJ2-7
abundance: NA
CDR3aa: ATSRRWGDEQY

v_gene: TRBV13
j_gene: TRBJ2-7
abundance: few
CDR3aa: ASSPPGQSYEQY

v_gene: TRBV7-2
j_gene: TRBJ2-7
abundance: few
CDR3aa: ASTRGTYEQY

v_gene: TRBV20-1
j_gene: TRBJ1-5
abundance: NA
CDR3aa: SAMTGGNSNQPQH

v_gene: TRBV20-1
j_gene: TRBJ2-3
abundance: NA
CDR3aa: SAYPTRTSGESDTQY

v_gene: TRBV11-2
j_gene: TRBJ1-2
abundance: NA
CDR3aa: ASSLGPGYT

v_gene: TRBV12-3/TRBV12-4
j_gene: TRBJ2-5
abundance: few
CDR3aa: ASSQGGQETQY